Following are 18 T cell receptor beta chains from one sample sequenced in a study of glioma-infiltrating T cells. TCR alpha and beta CDR3 regions were amplified from RNA using iRepertoire nested multiplex PCR. TCRdb analysed the multiplex PCR reads with MiXCR anew, one entry per CDR3 protein. The data show approximately 89,000 distinct CDR3 sequences, with about 23% seen just once and around 7% held by the top ten. The source material was glioma tissue, nonneoplastic brain tissue, or PBMCs (not recorded which). The receptor set was obtained from a human donor with low-grade glioma or glioblastoma, undergoing nonglioma brain surgery, or in good health (not recorded which).

The chain uses TRBV12-3 or TRBV12-4 and TRBJ1-1; D uncertain. Trimming cost V 3 bases and J 1 base, with 6 bases left between them. This CDR3 is 13 amino acids long. CDR3: CASSLPGNTEAFF. The DNA of the CDR3 is TGTGCCAGCAGTTTGCCTGGGAACACTGAAGCTTTCTTT.

This clonotype occurred many times. The chain joins TRBV20-1 to TRBJ2-1; tentatively, D is TRBD1 or TRBD2 (6 bases each). This CDR3 has 12 amino acids. Looked up from germline, CDR1 is DFQATT and CDR2 is SNEGSKA (reference sequence). V was trimmed by 6 bases and J by 7 bases, leaving 13 bases between them. Here the CDR3 DNA reads TGCAGTGCGCCTCGGGGGCGGAATGAGCAGTTCTTC. This sequence encodes CSAPRGRNEQFF.

This clonotype was observed at least ten times. The chain couples TRBV12-3 or TRBV12-4 to TRBJ1-3; perhaps TRBD1 as D (6 bases). V was cut by 4 bases and J by 0 bases, with 10 bases left in between. The CDR3 length is 15 residues. CDR3 residues: CASSSQGFSGNTIYF. The CDR3 nucleotides read TGTGCCAGCAGTTCCCAGGGGTTCTCTGGAAACACCATATATTTT.

A word on this clonotype: With a much larger clone just one base away, this may be a read error. The chain links TRBV11-2 to TRBJ2-3; D remains ambiguous. Germline loops: CDR1 SGHAT, CDR2 FQNNGV. Trimming stripped 7 bases from V and 0 bases from J, with 11 bases between. The CDR3 contains 14 residues. CDR3 sequence: CASIPRLSTDTQYF. In DNA, the CDR3 is TGTGCCAGCATCCCGCGACTCAGCACAGATACGCAGTATTTT.

In this sample, this clonotype is medium-sized. The V call is TRBV6-5, the J call TRBJ1-1; D gene ambiguous. Germline CDR1 MNHEY, CDR2 SVGAGI. The germline V and J ends were trimmed by 2 bases and 1 base, with 8 bases remaining between them. The CDR3 totals 14 residues. This CDR3 is CASSYRARNTEAFF. The CDR3 DNA follows: TGTGCCAGCAGTTACAGGGCAAGGAACACTGAAGCTTTCTTT.

The chain is built from TRBV11-2 and TRBJ2-7; TRBD2 agrees at 8 bases. CDR1 is SGHAT and CDR2 is FQNNGV in the germline V gene. J lost 3 bases, V lost 4 bases, and 5 bases had no gene match. This CDR3 spans 14 amino acids. The CDR3 nucleotides are TGTGCCAGCAGCTCCGGGACTAGTATCTACGAGCAGTACTTC. Translation gives CASSSGTSIYEQYF.

Many counts were recorded for this clonotype. This chain connects TRBV6-7 to TRBJ1-2, with D possibly matching TRBD1 (5 bases). TRBV6-7 is an ORF; its function is uncertain. This CDR3 comprises 13 residues. V lost 2 bases and J lost 4, with 8 bases in between. The CDR3 loop is CASSYRDVYGYTF. Written as DNA, the CDR3 is TGTGCCAGCAGTTACCGGGACGTCTATGGCTACACCTTC.

This clonotype occurred many times. The chain joins TRBV18 to TRBJ2-5, with a possible D match to TRBD1 (6 bases). Germline-derived CDR1 and CDR2 are KGHSH and LQKENI. The germline V and J ends were trimmed by 4 bases and 3 bases, with 9 bases remaining between them. This CDR3 spans 13 amino acids. CDR3 sequence: CASSQRQEETQYF. CDR3 nucleotides: TGTGCCAGCTCACAAAGACAGGAAGAGACCCAGTACTTC.

This clonotype has a count of ten or more. The chain has TRBV27 and TRBJ2-7; no reliable D call. The CDR3 is made up of 14 amino acids. CDR1 and CDR2 from the germline V gene are MNHEY and SMNVEV (reference sequence). The V gene lost 2 bases and the J gene lost 2 bases, with 10 bases spanning the gap. The CDR3 here is CASSLTAQTYEQYF. The CDR3 DNA is TGTGCCAGCAGTTTAACGGCCCAAACCTACGAGCAGTACTTC.

There are many counts of this clonotype. The chain has TRBV25-1 and TRBJ2-3; tentatively, D is TRBD1 (5 bases). The CDR3 loop spans 15 amino acids. Between the trimmed V and J ends, which lost 1 base and 0 bases, there was a span of 8 bases. The germline V gene encodes CDR1 MGHDK and CDR2 SYGVNS. In DNA form, the CDR3 reads TGTGCCAGCAGTGAATTAAGGGGAAGCACAGATACGCAGTATTTT. It is translated as CASSELRGSTDTQYF.

This clonotype has just a few counts. This rearrangement joins TRBV3-1 to TRBJ2-2, with 11 positions matching TRBD2. Germline V gene sequence: CDR1 LGHDT, CDR2 YNNKEL (reference sequence). Trimming removed 3 bases from V and 4 bases from J; junction bases left unmatched: 4. The CDR3 length is 16 residues. The CDR3 protein is CASSQLLAGATGELFF. CDR3 bases: TGTGCCAGCAGCCAGCTACTAGCGGGGGCCACCGGGGAGCTGTTTTTT.

Ten or more counts support this clonotype. The chain links TRBV6-1 to TRBJ1-5; D gene uncertain. The CDR3 has 14 amino acids. Trimming stripped 2 bases from V and 0 bases from J, with 5 bases between. Germline V lookup: CDR1 MNHNS, CDR2 SASEGT. The CDR3: CASSESTSNQPQHF. Written as DNA, the CDR3 is TGTGCCAGCAGTGAATCCACTAGCAATCAGCCCCAGCATTTT.

This clonotype occurred many times. The V and J genes are TRBV20-1 and TRBJ1-5; 7 bases line up with TRBD1. After removal of 1 base from V and 0 bases from J, the junction contained 6 bases not matched to a gene. CDR3 length equals 16 residues. In germline, CDR1 is DFQATT, CDR2 SNEGSKA (reference sequence). This CDR3 is CSARAEDRYSNQPQHF. The CDR3 nucleotides are TGCAGTGCTAGAGCCGAGGACAGGTATAGCAATCAGCCCCAGCATTTT.

The chain links TRBV30 to TRBJ2-7; possible D gene TRBD1, 6 bases. The CDR3 contains 13 residues. Trimming took off 2 bases at V and 3 bases at J, with 11 bases between the two ends. The V gene's germline CDR1 is GTSNPN and CDR2 SVGIG (reference sequence). DNA for the CDR3: TGTGCCTGGAGTATCGGACAGCACTACGAGCAGTACTTC. Translating gives CAWSIGQHYEQYF. The variable domain in full, completed from reference TRBV30 and TRBJ2-7, reads SQTIHQWPATLVQPVGSPLSLECTVEGTSNPNLYWYRQAAGRGLQLLFYSVGIGQISSEVPQNLSASRPQDRQFILSSKKLLLSDSGFYLCAWSIGQHYEQYFGPGTRLTVT.

This clonotype was seen only a few times. The rearrangement uses TRBV6-6 and TRBJ2-3, with no clear D. Per germline, CDR1 MNHNY and CDR2 SVGAGI (reference sequence). V dropped 2 bases and J dropped 3 bases, with 3 bases sitting between them. The CDR3 has 12 amino acids. CDR3 nucleotides: TGTGCCAGCAGTTACAATACAGATACGCAGTATTTT. Residues: CASSYNTDTQYF.

J is TRBJ2-5 and V is TRBV5-1; 8 bases are shared with TRBD1. Trimming cost V 4 bases and J 1 base; bases outside gene matches: 12. This CDR3 spans 17 amino acids. Germline V gene lookup returns CDR1 SGHRS and CDR2 YFSETQ. The CDR3 is CASSLLPTGGTQETQYF. CDR3 coding DNA: TGCGCCAGCAGCCTCCTCCCAACAGGGGGTACCCAAGAGACCCAGTACTTC.

The chain uses TRBV12-3 or TRBV12-4 and TRBJ2-7, with D tentatively TRBD2 (6 bases). The CDR3 runs to 13 residues. Trimming removed 6 bases at V and 6 bases at J, with 15 bases between. The CDR3 region has the DNA TGTGCCAGCAGACGACTAGATCTGGGCGAGCAGTACTTC. Translated, it gives CASRRLDLGEQYF.

The chain has TRBV6-2 or TRBV6-3 and TRBJ1-5, with 9 bases that match TRBD1. The germline gives CDR1 MNHEY, CDR2 SVGEGT. V gave up 6 bases and J gave up 3 bases; unmatched junction bases: 6. The CDR3 sequence is 15 residues long. The CDR3 sequence is CASRLDRGNNQPQHF. For the CDR3, the DNA is TGTGCCAGCAGGTTGGACAGGGGTAACAATCAGCCCCAGCATTTT.